The T cell receptor (beta chain) described here comes from a study of cytomegalovirus exposure and HLA in healthy donors. Per the germline V gene, CDR1 is MNHNS and CDR2 is SASEGT. V was cut by 6 bases and J by 3 bases, with 9 bases left in between. The CDR3 is made up of 13 amino acids. This clone was recorded a few times. Its antigen remains unidentified. Notes on the study in general: As was reported, the classifier diagnosed cytomegalovirus status with high specificity and sensitivity. Excluded were some V segments that proved indistinguishable, including TRBV6-2 and TRBV6-3. V- and J-gene trimming in TCR beta was tied to a missense DCLRE1C variant by an analysis performed later.

PCR amplification relied on 60 Vbeta primers (plus 13 Jbeta primers). Clones were read by immunoSEQ multiplex PCR, and TCRdb kept only the in-frame ones, dropping some. The sample lists some 150,000 clones, over 8% occurring once. Source material: PBMCs. The V and J genes are TRBV6-1 and TRBJ1-5; a possible D gene is TRBD1 (6 bases). The source is a male donor in good health and CMV-seronegative. The DNA for the CDR3 is TGTGCCAGCAGGACAGGATTCAATCAGCCCCAGCATTTT. Translation: CASRTGFNQPQHF.